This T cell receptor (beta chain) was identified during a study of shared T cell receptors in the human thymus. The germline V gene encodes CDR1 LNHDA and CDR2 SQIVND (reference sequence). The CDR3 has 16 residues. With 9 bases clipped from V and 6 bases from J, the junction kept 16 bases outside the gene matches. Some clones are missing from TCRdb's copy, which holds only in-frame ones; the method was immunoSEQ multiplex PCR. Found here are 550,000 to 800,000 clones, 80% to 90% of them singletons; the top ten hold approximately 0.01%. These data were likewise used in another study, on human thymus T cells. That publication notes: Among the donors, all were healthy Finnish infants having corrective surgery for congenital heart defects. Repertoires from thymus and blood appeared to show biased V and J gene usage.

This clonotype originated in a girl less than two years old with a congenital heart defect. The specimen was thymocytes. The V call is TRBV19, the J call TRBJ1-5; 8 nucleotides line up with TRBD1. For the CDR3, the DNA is TGTGCCAGAACTATGCCGGACAGGGAGCGCCCTCAGCCCCAGCATTTT. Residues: CARTMPDRERPQPQHF.